The entry that follows covers one TCR beta chain sequence. As originally analysed: Reference gene primer amplification yielded estimated nucleated cell counts. Clones were read by immunoSEQ multiplex PCR, and TCRdb kept only the in-frame ones, dropping some. That table furnishes V, J and clone size, whereas the DNA furnished D and trimming. The repertoire holds about 240,000 clones, with around 80% as singletons. This sample is drawn from a study of blood T cell repertoires in COVID-19. Study information: The United States, Italy and Spain were the sources of the acute and convalescent COVID-19 samples. PBMCs, B-cell-depleted T cells, or T cells provided the cDNA or gDNA that made up the material.

The TCR was taken from a human donor in a cohort sampled during active COVID-19. The sequencing sample was made of peripheral blood.

CDR3 nucleotides: TGTGCCAGCAGTGAAGCGCGGGGATTTAATGAAAAACTGTTTTTT. It specifies CASSEARGFNEKLFF. The rearrangement uses TRBV2 and TRBJ1-4; no firm D call. The CDR3 loop spans 15 amino acids. Germline lookup yields CDR1 SNHLY and CDR2 FYNNEI. V was clipped by 0 bases and J by 4 bases, with 9 bases between them.